These T cell receptor beta chains were read from a single sample in a study of blood T cell repertoires in COVID-19. Here immunoSEQ multiplex PCR was the method, and the copy in TCRdb shows in-frame clones only, minus some. The sample includes 370,000 or so clones, around 87% seen only once; the top ten take 1% to 1.5%. The sequenced sample was PBMCs or T cells enriched from blood (not recorded which). These receptors were obtained from a man younger than 40 who had recovered from COVID-19. CDR3s include the opening cysteine and the closing phenylalanine or tryptophan. D genes are given only for firm matches. Rows may omit the clone size; those that give it use once, few, many or a size class.

j_call	clone_size	v_call	d_call	cdr3_aa	cdr3_nt
TRBJ1-2	.	TRBV5-4	.	CASSRSDRSGYTF	TGTGCCAGCAGCCGAAGCGACAGGTCTGGCTACACCTTC
TRBJ2-5	.	TRBV7-9	TRBD1	CASSPWTGQETQYF	TGTGCCAGCAGCCCCTGGACAGGCCAAGAGACCCAGTACTTC
TRBJ1-6	once	TRBV19	TRBD1	CASSIRDSLSPLHF	TGTGCCAGTAGTATCCGGGACAGTCTCTCACCCCTCCACTTT
TRBJ2-3	.	TRBV9	.	CASSPTGSPDTQYF	TGTGCCAGCAGCCCGACCGGGTCACCAGATACGCAGTATTTT
TRBJ1-5	.	TRBV3-1/TRBV3-2	.	CASSDGRRPQHF	TGTGCCAGCAGCGATGGGAGAAGACCCCAGCATTTT
TRBJ2-1	.	TRBV6-5	TRBD2	CASSSLIAGSYNEQFF	TGTGCCAGCAGTTCCCTGATAGCGGGGTCCTACAATGAGCAGTTCTTC
TRBJ2-7	.	TRBV27	.	CASSQLRGPGDEQYF	TGTGCCAGCAGTCAGTTGAGGGGCCCAGGGGACGAGCAGTACTTC
TRBJ2-3	.	TRBV24-1	TRBD1	CATSDRQGASTDTQYF	TGTGCCACCAGTGACCGACAGGGGGCGAGCACAGATACGCAGTATTTT
TRBJ2-7	.	TRBV5-6	TRBD1	CASSLIQGEEQYF	TGTGCCAGCAGCTTGATCCAGGGGGAGGAGCAGTACTTC
TRBJ1-6	.	TRBV21-1	.	CASRQGGGRDPFCPLHF	TGTGCCAGCAGACAGGGGGGGGGCCGGGACCCCTTTTGTCCCCTCCACTTT
TRBJ1-5	.	TRBV4-3	TRBD1	CASSQGQTGGGYSNQPQHF	TGCGCCAGCAGCCAGGGGCAGACAGGGGGCGGCTATAGCAATCAGCCCCAGCATTTT
TRBJ1-5	.	TRBV5-6	.	CASSPWSPGLFEPQHF	TGTGCCAGCAGTCCGTGGTCCCCTGGACTGTTCGAGCCCCAGCATTTT
TRBJ1-2	.	TRBV10-3	TRBD1	CAISSGQGIYGYTF	TGTGCCATCAGTTCCGGACAGGGGATCTATGGCTACACCTTC
TRBJ2-3	.	TRBV7-3	.	CASSPAGVDTQYF	TGTGCCAGCAGCCCCGCAGGGGTAGATACGCAGTATTTT
TRBJ1-1	few	TRBV18	.	CASSPQGVNTEAFF	TGTGCCAGCTCACCACAGGGGGTGAACACTGAAGCTTTCTTT
TRBJ2-7	once	TRBV10-1	TRBD1	CASSDPGQGDEQYF	TGCGCCAGCAGTGATCCGGGACAGGGAGACGAGCAGTACTTC
TRBJ1-6	.	TRBV6-5	TRBD1	CASSAGQVFSPLHF	TGTGCCAGCAGCGCCGGACAGGTGTTTTCACCCCTCCACTTT
TRBJ1-1	few	TRBV29-1	.	CSVVQVNTEAFF	TGCAGCGTTGTTCAGGTGAACACTGAAGCTTTCTTT
TRBJ2-1	.	TRBV20-1	.	CSASSFNEQFF	TGCAGTGCTAGTTCATTCAATGAGCAGTTCTTC
TRBJ1-4	.	TRBV9	.	CASSTDGGNEKLFF	TGTGCCAGCAGCACCGATGGGGGGAATGAAAAACTGTTTTTT
TRBJ1-1	.	TRBV16	.	CASSQSTATLNTEAFF	TGTGCCAGCAGCCAATCGACAGCTACCTTGAACACTGAAGCTTTCTTT
TRBJ2-2	.	TRBV25-1	.	CASSRGELFF	TGTGCCAGCAGTCGCGGGGAGCTGTTTTTT
TRBJ2-6	.	TRBV18	.	CASSPGGAGANVLTF	TGTGCCAGCTCACCAGGGGGCGCTGGGGCCAACGTCCTGACTTTC
TRBJ1-2	.	TRBV7-8	.	CASSLQTDTYYGYTF	TGTGCCAGCAGCCTGCAGACAGATACATACTATGGCTACACCTTC
TRBJ1-2	.	TRBV4-1	.	CASSQDPRSYTF	TGCGCCAGCAGCCAAGACCCGAGAAGCTACACCTTC
TRBJ2-7	.	TRBV15	.	CATSSFWEGDAGYEQYF	TGTGCCACCAGCAGTTTCTGGGAGGGGGACGCCGGATACGAGCAGTACTTC
TRBJ1-1	.	TRBV6-5	.	CASSYGGGVNTEAFF	TGTGCCAGCAGTTACGGGGGCGGAGTGAACACTGAAGCTTTCTTT
TRBJ1-2	.	TRBV5-1	.	CASSALGGYGYTF	TGCGCCAGCAGCGCATTAGGGGGCTATGGCTACACCTTC
TRBJ2-7	.	TRBV5-6	.	CASSSTGEQYF	TGTGCCAGCAGCTCCACAGGGGAGCAGTACTTC
TRBJ2-1	.	TRBV13	.	CASSLVGGYVFF	TGTGCCAGCAGCTTAGTGGGGGGTTATGTGTTCTTC
TRBJ2-7	once	TRBV9	TRBD1	CASSVEGAGEQYF	TGTGCCAGCAGCGTAGAGGGGGCAGGCGAGCAGTACTTC
TRBJ1-5	.	TRBV5-1	.	CASSLNRRARNQPQHF	TGCGCCAGCAGCTTGAATCGCAGGGCACGCAATCAGCCCCAGCATTTT
TRBJ1-3	few	TRBV3-1/TRBV3-2	.	CASSQPLGSGNTIYF	TGTGCCAGCAGCCAACCCCTAGGCTCTGGAAACACCATATATTTT
TRBJ1-2	few	TRBV18	.	CASSPGSPGVEGYTF	TGTGCCAGCTCACCAGGGTCCCCAGGGGTCGAGGGCTACACCTTC
TRBJ1-2	few	TRBV6-5	.	CATNPGTGGGYTF	TGTGCCACCAATCCCGGGACTGGAGGCGGCTACACCTTC
TRBJ1-5	few	TRBV29-1	.	CSVGTPEEPQHF	TGCAGCGTTGGGACACCTGAGGAGCCCCAGCATTTT
TRBJ1-1	.	TRBV6-5	.	CASSPQGYGTEAFF	TGTGCCAGCAGTCCTCAGGGGTACGGCACTGAAGCTTTCTTT
TRBJ1-1	.	TRBV2	.	CASSPSLFMNTEAFF	TGTGCCAGCAGCCCCTCCCTATTTATGAACACTGAAGCTTTCTTT
TRBJ1-4	few	TRBV5-1	TRBD1	CASSPQGATNEKLFF	TGCGCCAGCAGCCCTCAGGGGGCAACTAATGAAAAACTGTTTTTT
TRBJ1-2	.	TRBV28	.	CASSLANSNYGYTF	TGTGCCAGCAGTTTAGCGAACAGCAACTATGGCTACACCTTC
TRBJ1-5	.	TRBV28	.	CATLGGGISNQPQHF	TGTGCCACTTTAGGGGGTGGGATTAGCAATCAGCCCCAGCATTTT
TRBJ2-1	.	TRBV4-3	.	CASSQDPKSNEQFF	TGCGCCAGCAGCCAAGATCCAAAATCCAATGAGCAGTTCTTC
TRBJ1-3	.	TRBV9	TRBD1	CASSVGTGPGNTIYF	TGTGCCAGCAGCGTCGGGACAGGGCCTGGAAACACCATATATTTT
TRBJ1-1	.	TRBV25-1	.	CASSELMGGTEAFF	TGTGCCAGCAGTGAATTGATGGGGGGCACTGAAGCTTTCTTT
TRBJ2-2	few	TRBV7-9	.	CASSWRATGNTGELFF	TGTGCCAGCAGCTGGAGAGCGACAGGGAACACCGGGGAGCTGTTTTTT
TRBJ2-1	.	TRBV7-6	.	CASSNRAGASSSYNEQFF	TGTGCCAGCAGCAATAGGGCAGGGGCTTCGAGCTCCTACAATGAGCAGTTCTTC
TRBJ1-2	.	TRBV2	.	CASNLQVNYGYTF	TGTGCCAGCAATTTACAGGTTAACTATGGCTACACCTTC
TRBJ1-5	.	TRBV7-4	.	CASSRNDRLGNQPQHF	TGTGCCAGCAGCCGAAACGACAGGTTAGGAAATCAGCCCCAGCATTTT